This T cell receptor beta chain was obtained from a study of blood T cell repertoires in COVID-19. Overall study: Sources were T cells, B-cell-depleted T cells, or PBMCs; the material itself was cDNA or gDNA.

Participants, about 18 to 100 years old, spanned around 25 US areas. V lost 6 bases and J lost 5, with 19 bases in between. The CDR3 contains 15 residues. Germline V gives CDR1 MDHEN, CDR2 SYDVKM. Original analysis: For nucleated cells, counts were estimated from reference gene primer amplification. The method was immunoSEQ multiplex PCR; TCRdb's version includes in-frame clones alone and lacks a portion of them. V, J and clone size were drawn from that table, and D and trimming were deduced from the DNA. Of fewer than 350,000 clones listed, approximately 91% are singletons. V usage is TRBV28 and J usage is TRBJ1-1; no clear D. This TCR was recovered from a woman in her 40s with acute COVID-19. What was sequenced was PBMCs or T cells enriched from blood (not recorded which). CDR3 sequence (DNA): TGTGCCAGCAGCCCGCCATCGGGAAGGGTTACTGAAGCTTTCTTT. Translation: CASSPPSGRVTEAFF.